This TCR beta chain was found in a study of blood T cells in healthy people across ages. About the study: Per two T cells, about one barcoded beta molecule was captured through template switching.

The use of a sample-barcoded 5' primer and a J-beta primer mix characterized a second PCR of roughly 7 to 11 cycles. The template-switch adaptor was a 5' adaptor with 12 random nucleotides. It tagged each cDNA molecule. TCRdb independently ran MiXCR on the 5' RACE reads; one entry per CDR3 protein. This table has around 1.1 million distinct CDR3 sequences, 30% to 40% appearing once. Trimming stripped 2 bases from V and 0 bases from J, with 7 bases between. Germline V lookup: CDR1 SQVTM, CDR2 ANQGSEA. This CDR3 region has 13 residues. The sample consisted of blood. The source of this sequence is a young man in good health. The rearrangement uses TRBV29-1 and TRBJ1-1, with unresolved D. In nucleotides, the CDR3 is TGCAGCGTTGAACGGCCGATGAACACTGAAGCTTTCTTT. Protein product: CSVERPMNTEAFF.